These 28 T cell receptor beta chains share one sample of origin, sequenced in a study of blood T cell repertoires in COVID-19. The table came from immunoSEQ multiplex PCR; TCRdb's copy has only in-frame clones and leaves some out. In the table there are approximately 180,000 clones, about nine tenths of which are singletons. Sequencing used peripheral blood. The receptors shown here come from a woman between 50 and 59 years old with acute or convalescent COVID-19.

V gene TRBV18 combines with J gene TRBJ2-3; 13 positions match TRBD2. The CDR3 is made up of 16 amino acids. Germline assignment: CDR1 KGHSH and CDR2 LQKENI. The ends lost 5 bases at V and 5 bases at J; junction bases unmatched: 7. For the CDR3, the DNA is TGTGCCAGCTCATCTTGGACTAGCGGGGGCGAAGATACGCAGTATTTT. It specifies CASSSWTSGGEDTQYF.

For the CDR3, the DNA is TGTGCCAGCAGCTTCTGGGACAGGGGAAGCAATCAGCCCCAGCATTTT. Its translation: CASSFWDRGSNQPQHF. This sequence joins TRBV5-5 and TRBJ1-5, with TRBD1 identical over 10 bases. The CDR3 extends over 16 amino acids. Trimming cost V 2 bases and J 1 base; bases outside gene matches: 3. CDR1 and CDR2 (germline): SGHKS, YYEKEE (reference sequence). The variable domain in full, completed from reference TRBV5-5 and TRBJ1-5, reads DAGVTQSPTHLIKTRGQQVTLRCSPISGHKSVSWYQQVLGQGPQFIFQYYEKEERGRGNFPDRFSARQFPNYSSELNVNALLLGDSALYLCASSFWDRGSNQPQHFGDGTRLSIL.

This chain connects TRBV2 to TRBJ1-5; possibly TRBD1 for D (6 bases). Trimming shortened V by 4 bases and J by 3 bases, and 10 bases separated the two germline ends. This CDR3 contains 14 residues. Looked up from germline, CDR1 is SNHLY and CDR2 is FYNNEI. The CDR3 region is CASSVGQNNQPQHF. The DNA for the CDR3 is TGTGCCAGCAGTGTGGGACAAAACAATCAGCCCCAGCATTTT. The full variable domain, in which reference TRBV2 and TRBJ1-5 provide the parts outside the CDR3, is EPEVTQTPSHQVTQMGQEVILRCVPISNHLYFYWYRQILGQKVEFLVSFYNNEISEKSEIFDDQFSVERPDGSNFTLKIRSTKLEDSAMYFCASSVGQNNQPQHFGDGTRLSIL.

This chain links TRBV6-5 with TRBJ2-7; 7 bases map to TRBD1. Germline V gives CDR1 MNHEY, CDR2 SVGAGI. The J segment lost 0 bases and the V segment lost 7 bases, leaving 3 bases of the junction unmatched. The CDR3 runs 13 residues. CDR3 region: CASTTGDSYEQYF. In DNA form, the CDR3 reads TGTGCCAGCACTACAGGGGACTCCTACGAGCAGTACTTC.

The V gene is TRBV5-1, the J gene TRBJ2-1; TRBD2 matches 8 bases. J was trimmed by 7 bases and V by 3 bases; bases with no gene match: 12. The CDR3 is made up of 16 amino acids. Germline V CDR1 and CDR2: SGHRS, YFSETQ. CDR3 loop: CASSSSRAGGGNEQFF. The CDR3 DNA is TGCGCCAGCAGCTCCTCCAGGGCGGGAGGAGGGAATGAGCAGTTCTTC.

CDR3 sequence (DNA): TGTGCCAGCAGTTACGCCGACAGGGGGCTGAATCAGCCCCAGCATTTT. Protein: CASSYADRGLNQPQHF. The V gene is TRBV6-2 or TRBV6-3, the J gene TRBJ1-5, with 10 bases that match TRBD1. From germline, CDR1 is MNHEY and CDR2 SVGEGT. The CDR3 covers 16 residues. Trimming cost V 2 bases and J 4 bases; bases outside gene matches: 5.

This clone has a single count. V gene TRBV5-4 combines with J gene TRBJ2-3, with 10 bases matching TRBD2. J gave up 3 bases and V 4 bases, and 2 bases lay outside the gene matches. CDR1 is SGHNT and CDR2 is YYREEE in the germline V gene (reference sequence). The CDR3 contains 14 residues. CDR3 region: CASSASGRTDTQYF. Written as DNA, the CDR3 is TGTGCCAGCAGCGCTAGCGGGAGAACAGATACGCAGTATTTT.

The CDR3 DNA reads TGTGCCAGCAGTGATGCGGACCACCGCGGGGACTATGGCTACACCTTC. Protein sequence: CASSDADHRGDYGYTF. The chain carries TRBV2 and TRBJ1-2; D call uncertain. The germline V and J ends were trimmed by 3 bases and 3 bases, with 17 bases remaining between them. Germline V gene lookup returns CDR1 SNHLY and CDR2 FYNNEI. There are 16 residues in the CDR3.

The V and J genes are TRBV18 and TRBJ1-3, with D maybe TRBD1 (6 bases). In germline, CDR1 is KGHSH, CDR2 LQKENI. The CDR3 has 15 residues. Trimming removed 3 bases at V and 6 bases at J, with 15 bases between. The CDR3 nucleotides are TGTGCCAGCTCACCCACTACAGGGTCCTCAAACACCATATATTTT. Protein: CASSPTTGSSNTIYF.

The chain has TRBV5-1 and TRBJ1-1; D ambiguous. This CDR3 has 15 residues. CDR1 and CDR2 (germline): SGHRS, YFSETQ. Trimming stripped 0 bases from V and 6 bases from J, with 15 bases between. CDR3 DNA sequence: TGCGCCAGCAGCTTGGGGGCGGGTTCTATCTCTGAAGCTTTCTTT. Its protein product is CASSLGAGSISEAFF.

The gene calls are TRBV3-1 (or the pseudogene TRBV3-2) and TRBJ2-3; 9 bases are a match to TRBD2. This CDR3 spans 17 amino acids. V dropped 3 bases and J dropped 7; count of bases not matched to a gene: 14. The germline V gene has CDR1 LGHDT and CDR2 YNNKEL (reference sequence). CDR3 amino acids: CASSHPSMGGRDYTQYF. In DNA, the CDR3 is TGTGCCAGCAGCCACCCCTCGATGGGCGGGAGGGATTATACGCAGTATTTT.

CDR3 nucleotide sequence: TGCGCCAGCAGTTACCGCGGGAGCGGGTCCTACAATGAGCAGTTCTTC. This codes for CASSYRGSGSYNEQFF. The chain couples TRBV4-3 to TRBJ2-1; TRBD2 matches at 7 bases. The trim removed 6 bases at V and 1 base at J, leaving 9 bases unmatched. Germline lookup yields CDR1 LGHNA and CDR2 YSLEER. The CDR3 is 16 residues long.

The rearrangement joins TRBV11-3 to TRBJ1-2; 7 bases fit TRBD1. Unmatched junction bases numbered 10, after V lost 5 bases and J lost 4 bases. The CDR3 sequence is 15 residues long. Germline V gene data show CDR1 as SGHNT and CDR2 as YENEEA. This chain's CDR3 is CASSTTGAQFYGYTF. For the CDR3, the DNA is TGTGCCAGCAGCACAACAGGGGCCCAATTCTATGGCTACACCTTC.

The chain carries TRBV5-6 and TRBJ2-3, with D perhaps TRBD1 (5 bases). This CDR3 spans 14 amino acids. V shed 4 bases and J shed 2 bases, with 11 bases lying between them. In germline, CDR1 is SGHDT, CDR2 YYEEEE. CDR3 sequence (DNA): TGTGCCAGCAGCCCGACAGTTCCCACAGATACGCAGTATTTT. This translates into CASSPTVPTDTQYF.

V usage is TRBV5-1 and J usage is TRBJ2-5; weak D call: TRBD1 (6 bases). The CDR3 runs to 13 residues. V was pared by 4 bases and J by 3 bases, with 10 bases between. CDR1 is SGHRS and CDR2 is YFSETQ in the germline V gene. The CDR3 loop reads CASSKEGEETQYF. CDR3 bases: TGCGCCAGCAGCAAAGAGGGGGAAGAGACCCAGTACTTC.

The chain uses TRBV7-6 and TRBJ2-1; 10 nucleotides align to TRBD2. Germline V lookup: CDR1 SGHVS, CDR2 FNYEAQ. This CDR3 comprises 16 residues. The V and J ends lost 5 bases and 2 bases, in that order; junction bases with no gene match: 6. The CDR3 region is CASSGTAGGPYNEQFF. CDR3 DNA sequence: TGTGCCAGCAGCGGAACAGCGGGGGGGCCCTACAATGAGCAGTTCTTC.

J is TRBJ1-6 and V is TRBV6-5; weak D call: TRBD1 (5 bases). This CDR3 has 16 amino acids. V dropped 0 bases and J dropped 8 bases, with 14 bases sitting between them. From germline, CDR1 is MNHEY and CDR2 SVGAGI. CDR3 residues: CASSYSLGAGHSPLHF. The CDR3 DNA follows: TGTGCCAGCAGTTACTCGCTAGGGGCAGGGCATTCACCCCTCCACTTT.

The V and J genes are TRBV11-2 and TRBJ1-2, with D perhaps matching TRBD1 (5 bases). The V gene lost 2 bases and the J gene lost 9 bases, with 16 bases spanning the gap. Germline V gene data show CDR1 as SGHAT and CDR2 as FQNNGV. The CDR3 has 14 residues. In nucleotides, the CDR3 is TGTGCCAGCAGCTTATCACAGGTCCCAGGAAGCTACACCTTC. Amino acids: CASSLSQVPGSYTF.

The chain employs TRBV30 and TRBJ1-2, with D hard to call. This CDR3 has 14 amino acids. The germline gives CDR1 GTSNPN, CDR2 SVGIG (reference sequence). V shed 0 bases and J shed 5 bases, with 13 bases lying between them. The CDR3 loop reads CAWSVPGRGYGYTF. CDR3 in DNA: TGTGCCTGGAGTGTACCAGGTCGAGGGTATGGCTACACCTTC.

The chain employs TRBV30 and TRBJ1-3, with unresolved D. Germline values: CDR1 GTSNPN, CDR2 SVGIG (reference sequence). Between the trimmed V and J ends, which lost 2 bases and 4 bases, there was a span of 9 bases. The CDR3 totals 13 residues. The CDR3 nucleotides read TGTGCCTGGAGTCTATGGGCCGGAAACACCATATATTTT. Amino acid sequence: CAWSLWAGNTIYF.

The CDR3 is CASSQDALSGTSSYEQYF. The CDR3 coding sequence is TGTGCCAGCAGCCAAGATGCTCTATCCGGGACTAGCAGCTACGAGCAGTACTTC. The chain uses TRBV4-2 and TRBJ2-7; 9 nucleotides match TRBD2. Germline CDR1 and CDR2: LGHNA and YNFKEQ. With 0 bases clipped from V and 3 bases from J, the junction kept 12 bases outside the gene matches. The CDR3 contains 18 residues.

The chain carries TRBV7-9 and TRBJ1-2; perhaps TRBD1 as D (5 bases). CDR1 is SEHNR, CDR2 FQNEAQ, per germline (reference sequence). This CDR3 contains 15 residues. Trimming left V 1 base short and J 8 bases short, with 17 bases between. CDR3 sequence: CASSLGGGHLTGYTF. As DNA, the CDR3 is TGTGCCAGCAGCTTAGGGGGCGGACATCTAACGGGCTACACCTTC. Variable domain in full (rest from reference TRBV7-9 and TRBJ1-2): DTGVSQNPRHKITKRGQNVTFRCDPISEHNRLYWYRQTLGQGPEFLTYFQNEAQLEKSRLLSDRFSAERPKGSFSTLEIQRTEQGDSAMYLCASSLGGGHLTGYTFGSGTRLTVV.

The rearrangement links TRBV7-6 to TRBJ1-4; 8 nucleotides agree with TRBD1. The junction had 6 bases not matched to a gene; V was cut back by 5 bases and J by 7 bases. Germline V gene sequence: CDR1 SGHVS, CDR2 FNYEAQ. The CDR3 sequence is 14 residues long. The CDR3, as DNA: TGTGCCAGCAGCAGCGGACAGGGTGGTGAAAAACTGTTTTTT. Amino acids: CASSSGQGGEKLFF.

CDR3 coding DNA: TGTGCCAGCAGCCTTCGGAGTGTCAATGAGCAGTTCTTC. Residues: CASSLRSVNEQFF. The rearrangement uses TRBV5-4 and TRBJ2-1, with D hard to call. Germline values: CDR1 SGHNT, CDR2 YYREEE (reference sequence). V lost 4 bases and J 6 bases, leaving 11 bases between the germline ends. The CDR3 spans 13 residues.

This sequence joins TRBV6-5 and TRBJ2-1, with D hard to call. V lost 7 bases and J 4 bases, leaving 5 bases between the germline ends. Germline assignment: CDR1 MNHEY and CDR2 SVGAGI. The CDR3 totals 11 residues. CDR3 DNA sequence: TGTGCCAGCACTAGGTACAATGAGCAGTTCTTC. Protein: CASTRYNEQFF.

The chain joins TRBV3-1 (or the pseudogene TRBV3-2) to TRBJ1-2; 7 bases are a match to TRBD1. Trimming removed 0 bases from V and 6 bases from J; junction bases left unmatched: 10. Germline lookup yields CDR1 LGHDT and CDR2 YNNKEL (reference sequence). This CDR3 has 16 residues. The CDR3 DNA follows: TGTGCCAGCAGCCAAGATGCCCCCCGGGGGACAGATGGCTACACCTTC. Its translation: CASSQDAPRGTDGYTF.

This chain uses TRBV30 with TRBJ2-3; perhaps TRBD2 as D (6 bases). The germline V gene has CDR1 GTSNPN and CDR2 SVGIG (reference sequence). Trimming took 2 bases from V and 5 from J, leaving 14 bases between them. This CDR3 spans 14 amino acids. The CDR3 is CAWSRGRGGDTQYF. DNA for the CDR3: TGTGCCTGGAGTCGGGGGAGAGGAGGAGATACGCAGTATTTT.

The chain has TRBV5-8 and TRBJ2-2; 7 positions agree with TRBD1. This CDR3 region has 17 residues. V shed 4 bases, J shed 7 bases, and the junction held 16 bases outside the gene matches. The germline V gene encodes CDR1 SGHTS and CDR2 YDEGEE. As DNA, the CDR3 is TGTGCCAGCAGCACAACGGGACAGACTTATGCAGGCGGGGAGCTGTTTTTT. Translated: CASSTTGQTYAGGELFF.